This T cell receptor (beta chain) is from a study of beta chain features in type 1 diabetes (dated 2018 in TCRdb). Background for the entire study: Mean age, gender distribution, total cell number and subset yield did not differ between patients and healthy donors. Naive and central memory subsets were obtained from all 30 or so donors, but regulatory and stem cell-like memory subsets were isolated from only 8 patients and roughly eight healthy donors. A total of just under 110,000,000 sorted cells were examined across all samples, and RNA yield correlated strongly with the number of cells per subset. The study compared the TCRB repertoires of sorted circulating CD4+ T cell subsets in recently diagnosed type 1 diabetes patients with those in matched healthy donors.

What the authors observed across the whole study: Because small numbers of individuals were included in the HLA sub-analyses, any influence of HLA type on TCRB rearrangement was left unresolved. Sequencing cDNA rather than genomic DNA could over-represent highly expressing activated cells, although activation and CD3 levels did not differ between groups. Shorter templates might be favored by PCR, yet because patient and control samples were amplified and corrected together, any such skew would affect both groups equally. A moderate but significant shortening of TCRB CDR3 length was observed in type 1 diabetes patients in all four CD4+ subsets. Naive, central memory and regulatory TCRB repertoires appeared to be more similar among patients than among healthy donors. At VDJ recombination sites, type 1 diabetes patients had fewer insertions and more deleted nucleotides, which implies abnormalities in thymic rearrangement.

The junction shows trimming of 0 bases on V and 5 bases on J, plus 20 bases between the germline ends. The CDR3 sequence holds 17 residues, the cysteine and phenylalanine included. Only the CDR3 part of the read is kept: 51 bases, read in frame from the first base. CDR1 and CDR2 (GTSNPN, SVGIG) derive from the germline V gene (reference sequence). Comments on this clone: It has no known antigen specificity. One base away there is no much larger clone; base qualities are not given.

Each donor gave one peripheral blood draw, approximately 100 mL on average, collected into heparinised tubes. Using a panel that included CD45RO, CCR7, CD25, CD127, CD95 and CD27, naive, central memory, regulatory and stem cell-like memory CD4+ T cells were sorted on a BD FACSAria II. All sorted populations exceeded 98% purity. Right away, PBMCs were isolated by Lymphoprep density gradient centrifugation and were stained directly, with no culture step. Samples were stained and sorted in pairs, with one healthy donor and one patient per experiment, so that batch effects were minimized. The entire amount of isolated RNA was reverse transcribed using the High Capacity cDNA Reverse Transcription Kit, so the sequenced TCRB transcripts were expressed ones. Naive, central memory and regulatory T cell samples underwent deep immunoSEQ sequencing, averaging around 3.6 million total reads per sample. After sorted cells were lysed in RLT buffer, RNA was extracted with DNase-treated RNeasy Micro or Mini kits, with the choice depending on cell number. To prevent cross-contamination, every cell subset was processed on its own, while patient and healthy donor samples were processed together. The immunoSEQ multiplex PCR was used to amplify TCRB sequences from cDNA, generating 87-bp fragments that spanned the CDR3 region. The amplicons were sequenced using the Illumina HiSeq platform. The authors processed their data as follows. PCR bias was corrected computationally using synthetic template baselines, and reads within Hamming distance 2 were collapsed, with unmergeable singletons discarded. Reads were aligned to IMGT to assign V, D and J genes, CDR3 length, and insertions or deletions at six rearrangement sites. Clonotype counts were normalized to sorted cell number within each subset before computing true diversity and Gini coefficients with the tcR R package. The overlap coefficient, calculated on TCRB nucleotide sequences, was used to measure repertoire sharing. As a proxy for the pre-selection repertoire, out-of-frame TCRB sequences from naive cells were analyzed. TCRdb took over this immuneACCESS table, retaining in-frame rearrangements with V and J assigned. Such tables are incomplete; in checked studies, under half of the missing clones stem from an unresolved V gene, and the remainder is unexplained. That table furnishes V, J and clone size, whereas the DNA furnished D and trimming. This sample is represented by hundreds of thousands of clones; about 32% of them were singletons. 0.05% to 0.07% of the sample is in the top ten clones.

Sequencing was carried out using naive CD4+ T cells from blood. Sample cell subset or site, as interpreted from the label and publication: true naive CD4+ T cells. This receptor was identified in a man between 18 and 35 years old in good health. Rearrangement joined TRBV30 to TRBJ1-5; the D region possibly corresponds to TRBD1 (6 bases align). For the CDR3, the sequence is CAWSVQPGTNRDQPQHF. The DNA reads TGTGCCTGGAGTGTTCAGCCCGGGACAAATCGGGATCAGCCCCAGCATTTT.